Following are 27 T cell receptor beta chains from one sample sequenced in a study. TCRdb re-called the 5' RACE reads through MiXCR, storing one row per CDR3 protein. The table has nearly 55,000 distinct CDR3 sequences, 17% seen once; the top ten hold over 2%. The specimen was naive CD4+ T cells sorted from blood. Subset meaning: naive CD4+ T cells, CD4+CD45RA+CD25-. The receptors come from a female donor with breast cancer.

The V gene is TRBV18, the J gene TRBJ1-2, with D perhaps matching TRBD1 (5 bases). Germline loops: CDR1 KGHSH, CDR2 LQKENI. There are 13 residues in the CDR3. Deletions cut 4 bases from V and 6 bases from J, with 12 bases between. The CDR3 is CASSLAREDGYTF. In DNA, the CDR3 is TGTGCCAGCTCACTCGCCAGGGAGGATGGCTACACCTTC.

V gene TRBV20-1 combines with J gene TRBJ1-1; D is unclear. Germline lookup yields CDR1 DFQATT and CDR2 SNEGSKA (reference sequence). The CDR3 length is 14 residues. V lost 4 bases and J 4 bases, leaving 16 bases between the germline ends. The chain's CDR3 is CSAINGVGGTEAFF. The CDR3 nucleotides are TGCAGTGCTATAAACGGAGTGGGTGGCACTGAAGCTTTCTTT.

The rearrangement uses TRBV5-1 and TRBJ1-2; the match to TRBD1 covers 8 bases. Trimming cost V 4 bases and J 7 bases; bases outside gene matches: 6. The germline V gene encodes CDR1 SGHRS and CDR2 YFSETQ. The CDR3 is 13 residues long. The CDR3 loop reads CASSLRQGIGYTF. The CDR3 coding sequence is TGCGCCAGCAGCCTCCGACAGGGGATTGGCTACACCTTC.

This CDR3 is CASRPGGHTQYF. As DNA, the CDR3 is TGTGCCAGTCGTCCGGGGGGACATACGCAGTATTTT. This sequence joins TRBV28 and TRBJ2-3, with TRBD2 identical over 7 bases. Germline V gene sequence: CDR1 MDHEN, CDR2 SYDVKM. The V gene end was trimmed by 9 bases and the J gene end by 7 bases; junction bases not matched to a gene: 7. The CDR3 is 12 residues long.

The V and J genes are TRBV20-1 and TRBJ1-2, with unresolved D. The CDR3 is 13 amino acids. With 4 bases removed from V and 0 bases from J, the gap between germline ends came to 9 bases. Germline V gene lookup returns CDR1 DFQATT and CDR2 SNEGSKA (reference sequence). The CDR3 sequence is CSAMGGPNYGYTF. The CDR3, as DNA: TGCAGTGCTATGGGAGGGCCTAACTATGGCTACACCTTC.

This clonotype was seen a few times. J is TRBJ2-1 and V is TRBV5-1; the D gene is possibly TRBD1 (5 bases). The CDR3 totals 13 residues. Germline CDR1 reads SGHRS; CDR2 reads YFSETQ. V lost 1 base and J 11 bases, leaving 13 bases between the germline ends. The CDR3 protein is CASSLLESGQQFF. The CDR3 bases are TGCGCCAGCAGCTTGTTGGAGTCAGGGCAGCAGTTCTTC.

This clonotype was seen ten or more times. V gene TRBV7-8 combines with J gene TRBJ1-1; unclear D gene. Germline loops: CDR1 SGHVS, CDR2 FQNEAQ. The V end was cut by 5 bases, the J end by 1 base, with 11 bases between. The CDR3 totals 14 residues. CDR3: CASSGLRQNTEAFF. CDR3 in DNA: TGTGCCAGCAGCGGGCTTCGGCAGAACACTGAAGCTTTCTTT.

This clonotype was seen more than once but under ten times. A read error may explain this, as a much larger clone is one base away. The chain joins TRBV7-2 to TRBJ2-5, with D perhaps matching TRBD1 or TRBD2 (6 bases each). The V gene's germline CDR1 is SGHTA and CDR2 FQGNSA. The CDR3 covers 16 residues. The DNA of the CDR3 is TGTGCCAGCAGCTTAACCGCCGCCCGGGGGCAAGAGGCCCAGTACTTC. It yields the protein CASSLTAARGQEAQYF.

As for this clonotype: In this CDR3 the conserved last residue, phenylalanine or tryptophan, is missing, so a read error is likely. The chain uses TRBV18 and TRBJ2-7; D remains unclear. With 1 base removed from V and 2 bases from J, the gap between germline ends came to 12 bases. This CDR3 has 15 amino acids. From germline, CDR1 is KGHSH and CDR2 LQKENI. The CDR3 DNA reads TGTGCCAGCTCACCACTGCAGGCTAATACCTACGAGCAGTACCTC. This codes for CASSPLQANTYEQYL.

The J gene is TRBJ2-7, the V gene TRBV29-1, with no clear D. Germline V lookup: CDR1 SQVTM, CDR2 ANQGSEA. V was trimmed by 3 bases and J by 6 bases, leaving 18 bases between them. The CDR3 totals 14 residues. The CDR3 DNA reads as TGCAGCGTTGAGAACCCCGTGGCTATAATCGAGCAGTACTTC. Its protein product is CSVENPVAIIEQYF.

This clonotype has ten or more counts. This CDR3 reads CSASTGYTEAFF. CDR3 DNA sequence: TGCAGTGCTAGTACAGGGTACACTGAAGCTTTCTTT. V usage is TRBV20-1 and J usage is TRBJ1-1, with D perhaps matching TRBD1 (6 bases). V lost 3 bases and J lost 3, with 8 bases in between. The CDR3 has 12 amino acids. Germline loops: CDR1 DFQATT, CDR2 SNEGSKA (reference sequence).

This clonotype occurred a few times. CDR3 protein: CASSLPTGQGRNEQFF. The CDR3 DNA reads TGTGCCAGCAGTTTACCTACAGGGCAGGGTAGGAATGAGCAGTTCTTC. The chain combines TRBV28 with TRBJ2-1, with a tentative D call TRBD1 (6 bases). The CDR3 is 16 amino acids. Between the trimmed V and J ends, which lost 2 bases and 7 bases, there was a span of 18 bases. Per the germline V gene, CDR1 is MDHEN and CDR2 is SYDVKM.

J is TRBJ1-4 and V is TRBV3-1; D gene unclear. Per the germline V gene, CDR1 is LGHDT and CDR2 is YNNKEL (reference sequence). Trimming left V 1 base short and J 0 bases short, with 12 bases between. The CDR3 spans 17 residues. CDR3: CASSQGNGLATNEKLFF. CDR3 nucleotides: TGTGCCAGCAGCCAAGGAAATGGACTTGCAACTAATGAAAAACTGTTTTTT.

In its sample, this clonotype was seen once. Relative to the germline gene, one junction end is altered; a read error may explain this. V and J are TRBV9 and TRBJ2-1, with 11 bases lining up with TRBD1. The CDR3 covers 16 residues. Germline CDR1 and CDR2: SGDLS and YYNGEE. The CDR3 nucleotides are TGTGCCAGCAGCGTCACAGGACAGGGGGCCTTCGATGAGCGGTTCTTC. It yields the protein CASSVTGQGAFDERFF.

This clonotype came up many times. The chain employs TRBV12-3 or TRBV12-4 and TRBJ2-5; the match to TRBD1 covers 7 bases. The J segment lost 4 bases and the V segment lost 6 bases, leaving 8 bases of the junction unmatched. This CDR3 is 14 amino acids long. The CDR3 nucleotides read TGTGCCAGCAGCCTCGCCACAGGGGTAGAGACCCAGTACTTC. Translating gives CASSLATGVETQYF.

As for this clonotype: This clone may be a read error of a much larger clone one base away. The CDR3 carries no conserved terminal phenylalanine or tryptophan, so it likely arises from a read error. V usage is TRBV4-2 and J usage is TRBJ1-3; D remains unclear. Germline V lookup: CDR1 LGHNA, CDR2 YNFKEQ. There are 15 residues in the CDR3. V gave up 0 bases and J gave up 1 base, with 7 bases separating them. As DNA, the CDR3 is TGTGCCAGCAGCCAAGATTGGACTTCTGGAAACACCATATATCTT. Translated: CASSQDWTSGNTIYL.

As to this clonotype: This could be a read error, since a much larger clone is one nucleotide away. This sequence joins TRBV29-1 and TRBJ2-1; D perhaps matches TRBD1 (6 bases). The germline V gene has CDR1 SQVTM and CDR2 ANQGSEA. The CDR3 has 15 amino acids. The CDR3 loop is CNVEDRQVSYNEQFF. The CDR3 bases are TGCAACGTTGAAGATCGACAGGTCTCCTACAATGAGCAGTTCTTC.

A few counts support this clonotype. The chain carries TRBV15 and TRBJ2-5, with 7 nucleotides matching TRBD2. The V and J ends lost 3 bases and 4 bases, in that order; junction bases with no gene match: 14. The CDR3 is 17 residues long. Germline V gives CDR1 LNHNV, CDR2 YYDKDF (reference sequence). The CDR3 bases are TGTGCCACCAGCAGGGCGCGGAGGGAGGGCCGGGGAGAGACCCAGTACTTC. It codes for CATSRARREGRGETQYF.

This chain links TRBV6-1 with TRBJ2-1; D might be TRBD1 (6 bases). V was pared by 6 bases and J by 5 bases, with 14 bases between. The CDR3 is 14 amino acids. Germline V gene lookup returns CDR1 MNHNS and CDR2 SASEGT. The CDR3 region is CASSRTDRNNEQFF. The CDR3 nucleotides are TGTGCCAGCAGCCGGACAGACAGAAACAATGAGCAGTTCTTC.

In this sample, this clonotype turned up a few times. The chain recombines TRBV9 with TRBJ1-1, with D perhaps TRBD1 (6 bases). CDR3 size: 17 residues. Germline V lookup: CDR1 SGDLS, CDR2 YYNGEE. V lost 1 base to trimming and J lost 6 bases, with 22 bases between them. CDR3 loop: CASSVLKPGTIGAEAFF. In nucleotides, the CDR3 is TGTGCCAGCAGCGTACTAAAACCAGGGACAATCGGGGCTGAAGCTTTCTTT.

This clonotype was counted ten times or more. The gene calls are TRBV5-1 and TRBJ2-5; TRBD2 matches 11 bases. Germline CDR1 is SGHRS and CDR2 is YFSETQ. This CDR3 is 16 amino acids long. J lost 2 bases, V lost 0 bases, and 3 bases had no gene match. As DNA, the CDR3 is TGCGCCAGCAGCTTGGGACTAGCGGGGAAACAAGAGACCCAGTACTTC. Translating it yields CASSLGLAGKQETQYF.

The CDR3 DNA follows: TGTGCCTGGAGTGATACCCGCTCTGGGGCCAACGTCCTGACTTTC. Its protein is CAWSDTRSGANVLTF. This chain links TRBV30 with TRBJ2-6; D is undetermined. The CDR3 contains 15 residues. From germline, CDR1 is GTSNPN and CDR2 SVGIG (reference sequence). V shed 1 base and J shed 0 bases, with 7 bases lying between them.

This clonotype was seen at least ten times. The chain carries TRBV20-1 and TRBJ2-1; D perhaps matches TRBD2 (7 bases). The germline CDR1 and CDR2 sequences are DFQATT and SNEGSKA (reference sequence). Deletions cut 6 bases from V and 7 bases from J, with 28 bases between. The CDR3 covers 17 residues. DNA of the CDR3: TGCAGTGCGCCTATGGGGACTACAGGGCGTCGTGGAAATGAGCAGTTCTTC. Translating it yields CSAPMGTTGRRGNEQFF.

As DNA, the CDR3 is TGCAGTGCTGGACACGGGGAGAATTCACCCCTCCACTTT. This translates into CSAGHGENSPLHF. The chain couples TRBV20-1 to TRBJ1-6, with D tentatively TRBD1 (5 bases). Germline V gene sequence: CDR1 DFQATT, CDR2 SNEGSKA (reference sequence). This CDR3 spans 13 amino acids. V shed 5 bases and J shed 7 bases, with 12 bases lying between them.

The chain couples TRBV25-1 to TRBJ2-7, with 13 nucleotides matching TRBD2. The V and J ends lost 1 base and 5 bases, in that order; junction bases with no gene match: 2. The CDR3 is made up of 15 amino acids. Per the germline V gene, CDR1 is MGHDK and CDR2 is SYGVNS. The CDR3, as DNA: TGTGCCAGCAGTGAATGGACTAGCGGGAGTAACGAGCAGTACTTC. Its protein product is CASSEWTSGSNEQYF.

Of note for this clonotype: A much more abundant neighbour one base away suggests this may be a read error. CDR3 sequence: CASSTQGDTKAFF. The CDR3 region has the DNA TGCGCCAGCAGCACACAAGGGGACACTAAAGCTTTCTTT. V usage is TRBV5-1 and J usage is TRBJ1-1; D is perhaps TRBD1 (6 bases). Germline V CDR1 and CDR2: SGHRS, YFSETQ. The CDR3 has 13 amino acids.

This CDR3 reads CSARGVLETEAFF. The DNA for the CDR3 is TGCAGTGCAAGGGGGGTTTTGGAGACTGAAGCTTTCTTT. The J gene is TRBJ1-1, the V gene TRBV20-1, with a weak D call TRBD1 (6 bases). V lost 6 bases and J lost 5, with 16 bases in between. In germline, CDR1 is DFQATT, CDR2 SNEGSKA (reference sequence). This CDR3 has 13 amino acids.